The 15 T cell receptor beta chains below all came from one sample that was sequenced in a study of PD-1 blockade in classical Hodgkin lymphoma. All the patients suffered relapse after autologous stem cell transplantation, and brentuximab vedotin exposure differed. Here immunoSEQ multiplex PCR was the method, and the copy in TCRdb shows in-frame clones only, minus some. Here the sample spans 25,000 to 35,000 clones, 60% to 75% being singletons. The input for sequencing was peripheral blood mononuclear cells (PBMCs), taken before the second cycle of nivolumab. The receptors were sampled from a human donor with classical Hodgkin lymphoma.

CDR3 loop: CASSPKGGANVLTF. As DNA, the CDR3 is TGCGCCAGCAGCCCGAAGGGCGGGGCCAACGTCCTGACTTTC. The genes are TRBV5-1 and TRBJ2-6, with no clear D. Germline CDR1 and CDR2: SGHRS and YFSETQ. The V and J ends lost 4 bases and 4 bases respectively, with 9 bases between them. The CDR3 has 14 residues.

The rearrangement uses TRBV19 and TRBJ2-3; TRBD2 matches 14 bases. CDR1 and CDR2 from the germline V gene are LNHDA and SQIVND (reference sequence). The CDR3 is 15 amino acids. Trimming at V came to 8 bases and at J to 0 bases, leaving 1 base not matched to a gene. CDR3 bases: TGTGCCAGTGGGACTAGCGGGAGAAGCACAGATACGCAGTATTTT. Translation: CASGTSGRSTDTQYF.

The gene calls are TRBV6-5 and TRBJ2-2; D is perhaps TRBD1 (6 bases). Trimming removed 4 bases from V and 4 bases from J, with 16 bases in between. CDR1 is MNHEY, CDR2 SVGAGI, per germline. The CDR3 runs to 16 residues. The DNA for the CDR3 is TGTGCCAGCAGTTCCAGTACAGGGTGGGGCACCGGGGAGCTGTTTTTT. Residues: CASSSSTGWGTGELFF.

This chain joins TRBV28 and TRBJ1-2; no clear D gene. V was pared by 2 bases and J by 7 bases, with 14 bases between. The CDR3 runs 14 residues. Germline CDR1 is MDHEN and CDR2 is SYDVKM. DNA for the CDR3: TGTGCCAGCAGTTTACTTTTCGCGGGGTTTGGCTACACCTTC. It translates to CASSLLFAGFGYTF.

The gene calls are TRBV30 and TRBJ2-2; D not resolved. The CDR3 contains 16 residues. V was shortened by 3 bases and J by 1 base, with 15 bases between the two germline ends. Germline V gene sequence: CDR1 GTSNPN, CDR2 SVGIG (reference sequence). As DNA, the CDR3 is TGTGCCTGGAGGTGGCGTAGGCCGATGAACACCGGGGAGCTGTTTTTT. Its protein product is CAWRWRRPMNTGELFF.

V is TRBV19 and J is TRBJ1-2, with no clear D. This CDR3 is 14 amino acids long. The germline CDR1 and CDR2 sequences are LNHDA and SQIVND (reference sequence). V lost 5 bases and J 0 bases, leaving 10 bases between the germline ends. The CDR3 loop reads CASSQTGANYGYTF. Written as DNA, the CDR3 is TGTGCCAGTAGTCAGACGGGAGCTAACTATGGCTACACCTTC.

The chain links TRBV5-4 to TRBJ2-3; 7 bases are shared with TRBD1. J gave up 2 bases and V 4 bases, and 4 bases lay outside the gene matches. The germline V gene has CDR1 SGHNT and CDR2 YYREEE (reference sequence). The CDR3 length is 14 residues. This chain's CDR3 is CASSPGQNTDTQYF. The DNA for the CDR3 is TGTGCCAGCAGCCCGGGACAGAACACAGATACGCAGTATTTT.

This sequence joins TRBV28 and TRBJ2-7; the D is unclear. The germline V gene encodes CDR1 MDHEN and CDR2 SYDVKM. V was trimmed by 6 bases and J by 4 bases, leaving 10 bases between them. The CDR3 consists of 12 residues. Here the CDR3 DNA reads TGTGCCAGCAGCCAAACGCGTTACGAGCAGTACGTC. Its translation is CASSQTRYEQYV.

V and J are TRBV27 and TRBJ1-5; D might be TRBD1 (5 bases). V lost 3 bases and J lost 3, with 9 bases in between. This CDR3 is built from 14 residues. From germline, CDR1 is MNHEY and CDR2 SMNVEV (reference sequence). CDR3 nucleotide sequence: TGTGCCAGCAGTTTGAATGGGGCCAATCAGCCCCAGCATTTT. This translates into CASSLNGANQPQHF.

The rearrangement joins TRBV6-5 to TRBJ2-7; D not certain. CDR1 is MNHEY, CDR2 SVGAGI, per germline. This CDR3 has 13 residues. V was pared by 3 bases and J by 2 bases, with 8 bases between. CDR3 loop: CASSYGRTYEQYV. DNA of the CDR3: TGTGCCAGCAGTTATGGCAGGACCTACGAGCAGTACGTC.

The J gene is TRBJ2-3, the V gene TRBV5-6; D possibly corresponds to TRBD1 (5 bases). Germline CDR1 reads SGHDT; CDR2 reads YYEEEE. The CDR3 contains 13 residues. V lost 4 bases, J lost 5 bases, and 11 bases lay in between. The CDR3 reads CASSQDIIDTQYF. In DNA form, the CDR3 reads TGTGCCAGCAGCCAGGACATAATAGATACGCAGTATTTT.

The CDR3: CTSRLLGLSRANVLTF. Here the CDR3 DNA reads TGCACCAGCAGGCTACTTGGTTTGAGTCGGGCCAACGTCCTGACTTTC. The chain combines TRBV1 with TRBJ2-6; the table's D call, TRBD2, was not checked against the DNA. TRBV1 is assigned pseudogene status. This CDR3 is 16 amino acids long.

This chain connects TRBV19 to TRBJ2-3; weak D call: TRBD1 (6 bases). The CDR3 covers 15 residues. V gave up 3 bases and J gave up 2 bases, with 12 bases separating them. The germline V gene encodes CDR1 LNHDA and CDR2 SQIVND (reference sequence). The CDR3 DNA reads as TGTGCCAGTAGTATGTTGGGGGCACCCACAGATACGCAGTATTTT. It encodes CASSMLGAPTDTQYF.

The CDR3 bases are TGTGCCAGTAGTTGGGCGGGACAGTGGGAGCAGTACTTC. Translation gives CASSWAGQWEQYF. This chain uses TRBV19 with TRBJ2-7; a possible D gene is TRBD1 (7 bases). V lost 5 bases, J lost 7 bases, and 15 bases lay in between. CDR1 is LNHDA, CDR2 SQIVND, per germline (reference sequence). The CDR3 contains 13 residues.

This rearrangement joins TRBV9 to TRBJ2-3; D is undetermined. The V gene lost 1 base and the J gene lost 0 bases, with 6 bases spanning the gap. Germline values: CDR1 SGDLS, CDR2 YYNGEE. There are 14 residues in the CDR3. The CDR3 DNA follows: TGTGCCAGCAGCGTAACTACTAGCACAGATACGCAGTATTTT. This gives the protein CASSVTTSTDTQYF.